This T cell receptor beta chain stems from a study of shared clonotypes between healthy human individuals. The study's findings and limits: Expectations were that clonotype sharing among donors would be affected by sequencing depth. Represented diversity, genetic and exposure-history alike, was limited by few donors. Generally, estimated richness proved larger in naive subsets than it did in memory subsets.

Naive CD8 cells lacked CD45RO and underwent positive selection for CCR7, leaving out terminally differentiated effector memory CD45RA+ cells. TCRdb's table, derived via immunoSEQ multiplex PCR, lists solely in-frame clones and lacks some. This sample has around 1.9 million clones, with roughly 91% found just once. Trimming left V 0 bases short and J 5 bases short, with 14 bases between. The CDR3 has 15 residues. Germline loops: CDR1 LNHNV, CDR2 YYDKDF (reference sequence). For this clone: Its antigen is as yet unknown.

The source material was naive CD8+ T cells from PBMCs. The chain joins TRBV15 to TRBJ2-7, with D unclear. The clonotype originates from a man younger than 35 in good health. Some clones in this sample may be carry-over from other donors' samples. CDR3: CATSRDLGKSHEQYF. DNA for the CDR3: TGTGCCACCAGCAGAGATTTGGGGAAGTCCCACGAGCAGTACTTC.